This T cell receptor beta chain was sequenced for a study of shared clonotypes between healthy human individuals. Study-wide results and caveats: Since donors were few, the genetic and exposure-history diversity represented was limited. Clonotypes that were shared across a handful of donors made up around 5% of naive CD4 clonotypes.

Every immunoSEQ plate was one replicate of a subset's evenly spread DNA. Method: immunoSEQ multiplex PCR; TCRdb's copy keeps in-frame clones and lacks some. The repertoire includes roughly 1.4 million clones, 98% to 99% of them detected once, and over 0.3% sits in the top ten. Regarding this clone: The antigen remains undetermined.

From germline, CDR1 is DFQATT and CDR2 SNEGSKA (reference sequence). The CDR3 sequence is 9 residues long. Sequences were obtained from naive CD4+ T cells sorted from blood. Subset here: CD45RA+ positively selected. The chain recombines TRBV20-1 with TRBJ2-1; D gene uncertain. The TCR originated in a man in his thirties or forties in good health. CDR3 nucleotide sequence: TGCAGCATCACCAACGGGCAGTTCTTC. Translated, it gives CSITNGQFF.